These 26 T cell receptor beta chains were sequenced from one sample in a study of CD8+CD57+ T cells in acquired aplastic anemia. Whoever was chosen for sequencing had shown CD8+CD57+ cell expansion by flow cytometry. According to the study, genomic DNA was the template for TCR beta VDJ and CDR3 profiling. MiXCR was run by TCRdb on the reads, yielding one entry per CDR3 protein. The data contain about 180,000 distinct CDR3 sequences, less than 60% of them seen just once; the ten biggest clones take up about 1.8%. Source material: sorted CD4+, CD8+, or CD8+CD57+ T cells (not recorded which) from PBMCs. These receptors were obtained from a human donor with aplastic anemia.

For this clonotype: Because the CDR3 is missing its conserved closing phenylalanine or tryptophan, this is likely a read error. The DNA is omitted, as the CDR3 cannot be located on it reliably, and the CDR3 follows TCRdb's listing. The gene calls are TRBV10-3 and TRBJ2-2; the table names TRBD1, a call not compared with the DNA. Germline lookup yields CDR1 ENHRY and CDR2 SYGVKD. The CDR3 sequence runs 12 residues, both termini included. The CDR3 protein is CAIRPTDRDFLS.

This clonotype was counted between two and nine times. This chain connects TRBV28 to TRBJ2-3, with 8 bases that match TRBD1. Germline CDR1 reads MDHEN; CDR2 reads SYDVKM. The CDR3 contains 15 residues. The junction had 2 bases not matched to a gene; V was cut back by 3 bases and J by 0 bases. This CDR3 reads CASSFGTGSTDTQYF. CDR3 DNA: TGTGCCAGCAGTTTCGGGACAGGCAGCACAGATACGCAGTATTTT.

This clonotype has a count of ten or more. The rearrangement uses TRBV20-1 and TRBJ2-7; D is perhaps TRBD2 (5 bases). Trimming left V 3 bases short and J 0 bases short, with 12 bases between. The CDR3 has 14 residues. CDR1 and CDR2 from the germline V gene are DFQATT and SNEGSKA (reference sequence). CDR3 protein: CSARTSGSSYEQYF. In DNA form, the CDR3 reads TGCAGTGCTAGGACCTCGGGGAGCTCCTACGAGCAGTACTTC.

V and J are TRBV19 and TRBJ1-5, with D maybe TRBD1 (5 bases). Germline CDR1 and CDR2: LNHDA and SQIVND (reference sequence). The CDR3 spans 14 residues. V shed 10 bases and J shed 3 bases, with 16 bases lying between them. The CDR3 sequence is CATNARQYNQPQHF. In nucleotides, the CDR3 is TGTGCCACCAACGCCAGACAGTACAATCAGCCCCAGCATTTT. Based on the CDR3 plus reference TRBV19 and TRBJ1-5, the full variable domain is DGGITQSPKYLFRKEGQNVTLSCEQNLNHDAMYWYRQDPGQGLRLIYYSQIVNDFQKGDIAEGYSVSREKKESFPLTVTSAQKNPTAFYLCATNARQYNQPQHFGDGTRLSIL.

This clonotype has a single count. The chain couples TRBV9 to TRBJ1-1, with 7 bases matching TRBD1. Losses at the gene ends were 3 bases for V and 1 base for J; bases not matched to a gene: 3. The germline gives CDR1 SGDLS, CDR2 YYNGEE. The CDR3 is 14 residues long. The CDR3 is CASSAQGGNTEAFF. The CDR3 DNA reads TGTGCCAGCAGCGCTCAGGGGGGGAACACTGAAGCTTTCTTT.

V usage is TRBV29-1 and J usage is TRBJ1-2, with D hard to call. Trimming took 2 bases from V and 8 from J, leaving 12 bases between them. Looked up from germline, CDR1 is SQVTM and CDR2 is ANQGSEA. This CDR3 has 12 amino acids. CDR3 DNA sequence: TGCAGCGTTGAACTTGGGGATGGGGGCTACACCTTC. Its translation is CSVELGDGGYTF.

The chain combines TRBV10-3 with TRBJ1-6, with TRBD1 matching over 7 bases. Trimming cost V 2 bases and J 8 bases; bases outside gene matches: 3. This CDR3 region has 14 residues. Per germline, CDR1 ENHRY and CDR2 SYGVKD. In DNA, the CDR3 is TGTGCCATCAGTGAGGGGCAGGGGGATTCACCCCTCCACTTT. Its protein is CAISEGQGDSPLHF.

This chain uses TRBV7-3 with TRBJ2-7; TRBD1 matches 8 bases. The CDR3 is 14 amino acids. CDR1 SGHTA and CDR2 FQGTGA come from the germline V gene. V shed 5 bases, J shed 4 bases, and the junction held 7 bases outside the gene matches. CDR3 in amino acids: CASSAGQGLYEQYF. The CDR3 DNA follows: TGTGCCAGCAGCGCCGGACAGGGCCTTTACGAGCAGTACTTC.

This clonotype was counted between two and nine times. The V and J genes are TRBV2 and TRBJ1-3, with D maybe TRBD1 (5 bases). Trimming took off 5 bases at V and 2 bases at J, with 13 bases between the two ends. Germline CDR1 and CDR2: SNHLY and FYNNEI. The CDR3 loop spans 15 amino acids. The CDR3 region has the DNA TGTGCCAGCAGTCGCACAGGTTCGGCTGGAAACACCATATATTTT. Encoded protein: CASSRTGSAGNTIYF.

The chain combines TRBV11-1 with TRBJ1-1, with D uncertain. The V gene lost 5 bases and the J gene lost 1 base, with 20 bases spanning the gap. From germline, CDR1 is SGHAT and CDR2 FQDESV (reference sequence). The CDR3 length is 17 residues. CDR3 in DNA: TGTGCCAGCAGCCCGTCGGATGTGGGTTGGGGGAACACTGAAGCTTTCTTT. Translation: CASSPSDVGWGNTEAFF.

This clonotype was counted at least ten times. The chain combines TRBV6-2 or TRBV6-3 with TRBJ1-1; D may be TRBD1 (5 bases). Germline CDR1 MNHEY, CDR2 SVGEGT. The germline V and J ends were trimmed by 5 bases and 5 bases, with 6 bases remaining between them. CDR3 length: 11 residues. In nucleotides, the CDR3 is TGTGCCAGCAGTCAGGGAACTGAAGCTTTCTTT. It codes for CASSQGTEAFF.

This clonotype was seen at least ten times. The chain recombines TRBV6-5 with TRBJ1-5; D might be TRBD1 (6 bases). The length of the CDR3 is 15 residues. CDR1 is MNHEY, CDR2 SVGAGI, per germline. Trimming pared 0 bases from V and 3 bases from J, leaving 9 bases between. CDR3 nucleotides: TGTGCCAGCAGTTACTCAGGGGGAGACAATCAGCCCCAGCATTTT. It codes for CASSYSGGDNQPQHF.

The chain joins TRBV29-1 to TRBJ2-7; tentatively, D is TRBD2 (6 bases). Germline values: CDR1 SQVTM, CDR2 ANQGSEA. CDR3 length equals 12 residues. The V end was cut by 6 bases, the J end by 5 bases, with 14 bases between. In DNA form, the CDR3 reads TGCAGCGTGCAAGCGGGCGCTCACGAGCAGTACTTC. This sequence encodes CSVQAGAHEQYF.

This chain connects TRBV10-1 to TRBJ1-5; TRBD1 might be the D (6 bases). V lost 4 bases and J lost 0, with 13 bases in between. The length of the CDR3 is 16 residues. In germline, CDR1 is WNHNN, CDR2 SYGVQD (reference sequence). In DNA, the CDR3 is TGCGCCAGCAGTGCAACCGACAGGAGTAGCAATCAGCCCCAGCATTTT. Amino acid sequence: CASSATDRSSNQPQHF.

This clonotype was observed at least ten times. V is TRBV6-1 and J is TRBJ1-2; D uncertain. This CDR3 is 11 amino acids long. Trimming left V 7 bases short and J 1 base short, with 4 bases between. Germline V gene data show CDR1 as MNHNS and CDR2 as SASEGT. Written as DNA, the CDR3 is TGTGCCAGCACCCATAACTATGGCTACACCTTC. Translating it yields CASTHNYGYTF.

The chain employs TRBV30 and TRBJ2-7, with 10 positions matching TRBD1. CDR1 GTSNPN and CDR2 SVGIG come from the germline V gene (reference sequence). V lost 5 bases to trimming and J lost 2 bases; unmatched junction nucleotides: 6. The CDR3 has 14 amino acids. DNA for the CDR3: TGTGCCTGGGTTGACAGGGGGCGCGCCTACGAGCAGTACTTC. Translated, it gives CAWVDRGRAYEQYF.

This clonotype came up many times. J is TRBJ2-7 and V is TRBV19; TRBD2 aligns across 9 bases. The CDR3 runs to 14 residues. V lost 6 bases to trimming and J lost 6 bases; unmatched junction nucleotides: 9. Per germline, CDR1 LNHDA and CDR2 SQIVND (reference sequence). The CDR3 protein is CASRPIAGVGEQYF. CDR3 DNA: TGTGCCAGTAGGCCTATAGCGGGAGTTGGCGAGCAGTACTTC.

The V call is TRBV29-1, the J call TRBJ1-2; unclear D gene. The CDR3 is 10 residues long. Per germline, CDR1 SQVTM and CDR2 ANQGSEA. V was clipped by 0 bases and J by 5 bases, with 1 base between them. CDR3 nucleotides: TGCAGCGTTGAAGAGTATGGCTACACCTTC. Amino acids: CSVEEYGYTF.

V gene TRBV2 combines with J gene TRBJ2-7; D gene uncertain. V lost 1 base, J lost 7 bases, and 8 bases lay in between. CDR1 is SNHLY and CDR2 is FYNNEI in the germline V gene. This CDR3 contains 12 residues. The CDR3 protein is CASSEGSFEQYF. CDR3 in DNA: TGTGCCAGCAGTGAAGGATCGTTTGAGCAGTACTTC.

This clonotype came up a few times. J is TRBJ2-5 and V is TRBV20-1, with 10 nucleotides matching TRBD1. V lost 3 bases and J lost 4; bases outside the gene matches: 5. There are 14 residues in the CDR3. Per germline, CDR1 DFQATT and CDR2 SNEGSKA (reference sequence). In DNA form, the CDR3 reads TGCAGTGCTAGGGGGACAGGGGCAGCAGAGACCCAGTACTTC. This gives the protein CSARGTGAAETQYF.

The chain links TRBV2 to TRBJ2-2; the D gene is possibly TRBD2 (5 bases). The CDR3 totals 15 residues. Germline V lookup: CDR1 SNHLY, CDR2 FYNNEI. The germline V and J ends were trimmed by 7 bases and 4 bases, with 16 bases remaining between them. The DNA for the CDR3 is TGTGCCAGCAAGGTGGAGGCGTCGGGCACCGGGGAGCTGTTTTTT. It codes for CASKVEASGTGELFF.

This CDR3 is CASGRDRDSTYNSPLHF. CDR3 DNA sequence: TGTGCCAGCGGCCGGGACAGGGACAGTACCTATAATTCACCCCTCCACTTT. The chain combines TRBV12-3 or TRBV12-4 with TRBJ1-6, with TRBD1 identical over 9 bases. This CDR3 is built from 17 residues. The V and J ends lost 8 bases and 2 bases, in that order; junction bases with no gene match: 10.

V usage is TRBV6-1 and J usage is TRBJ2-1, with no clear D. V was cut by 7 bases and J by 6 bases, with 10 bases left in between. The CDR3 runs to 12 residues. Germline CDR1 reads MNHNS; CDR2 reads SASEGT. This chain's CDR3 is CASTKLGNEQFF. CDR3 coding DNA: TGTGCCAGCACCAAACTGGGCAATGAGCAGTTCTTC.

The chain carries TRBV29-1 and TRBJ1-1, with D possibly being TRBD1 (5 bases). Germline assignment: CDR1 SQVTM and CDR2 ANQGSEA. Trimming pared 5 bases from V and 0 bases from J, leaving 7 bases between. There are 12 residues in the CDR3. The CDR3 loop is CSVRGMNTEAFF. The CDR3 DNA reads as TGCAGCGTTAGGGGCATGAACACTGAAGCTTTCTTT.

This clonotype occurred a few times. The CDR3 sequence is CAAEVSEAFF. CDR3 DNA: TGTGCAGCAGAGGTTTCTGAAGCTTTCTTT. This chain links TRBV2 with TRBJ1-1; D not certain. CDR1 is SNHLY, CDR2 FYNNEI, per germline. The CDR3 has 10 residues.

In regard to this clonotype: The germline gene is not matched at one end of the junction; a read error may be the cause. The genes are TRBV4-1 and TRBJ2-7; either TRBD1 or TRBD2 may fit D (5 bases each). CDR3 length: 13 amino acids. Germline V gene sequence: CDR1 MGHRA, CDR2 YSYEKL. CDR3 nucleotide sequence: TGCGCCGGCAGCCAACGGGACCCCGACGAGCAGTACTTC. This sequence encodes CAGSQRDPDEQYF.